This T cell receptor (beta chain) was sequenced in a study of cytomegalovirus exposure and HLA in healthy donors. With respect to this clone: Its target is not known.

General study findings and limits: A prior analysis recorded that most TCR beta V segments were productive about 90% or about 30% of the time. Reports indicated that the classifier achieved high specificity and sensitivity in diagnosing cytomegalovirus status. Under in vitro conditions, a few CMV-associated chains were confirmed as specific for CMV antigens.

Primers: 60 Vbeta forward and 13 Jbeta reverse. The table came from immunoSEQ multiplex PCR; TCRdb's copy has only in-frame clones and leaves some out. The repertoire consists of 200,000 to 300,000 clones, with roughly 85% occurring once and the leading ten covering approximately 0.24%. The sequence came from a girl between 2 and 10 years old in good health and CMV-seronegative. The sample comprised PBMCs.

DNA of the CDR3: TGTGCCAGCAGCCCGCAGGGTACCAGAAATTCACCCCTCCACTTT. Encoded protein: CASSPQGTRNSPLHF. The gene calls are TRBV5-5 and TRBJ1-6; the D gene is possibly TRBD1 (5 bases). The V gene lost 4 bases and the J gene lost 7 bases, with 15 bases spanning the gap. The CDR3 extends over 15 amino acids. CDR1 and CDR2 from the germline V gene are SGHKS and YYEKEE (reference sequence).